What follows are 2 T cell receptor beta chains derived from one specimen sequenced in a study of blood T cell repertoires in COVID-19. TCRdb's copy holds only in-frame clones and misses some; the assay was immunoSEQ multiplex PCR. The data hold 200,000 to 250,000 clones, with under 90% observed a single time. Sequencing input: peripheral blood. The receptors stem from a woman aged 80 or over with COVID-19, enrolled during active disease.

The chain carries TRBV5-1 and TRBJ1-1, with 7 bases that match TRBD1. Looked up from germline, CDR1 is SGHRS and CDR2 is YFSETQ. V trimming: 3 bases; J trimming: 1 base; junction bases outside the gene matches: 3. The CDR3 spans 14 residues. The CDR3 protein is CASSSQGRNTEAFF. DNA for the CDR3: TGCGCCAGCAGCTCACAGGGGAGGAACACTGAAGCTTTCTTT.

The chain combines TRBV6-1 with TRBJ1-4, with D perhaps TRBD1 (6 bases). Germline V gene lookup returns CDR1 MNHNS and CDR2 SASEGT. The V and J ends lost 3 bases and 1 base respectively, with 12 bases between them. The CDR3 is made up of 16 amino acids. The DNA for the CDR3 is TGTGCCAGCAGTGACCCCTCCAGGGGAACTAATGAAAAACTGTTTTTT. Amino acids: CASSDPSRGTNEKLFF.